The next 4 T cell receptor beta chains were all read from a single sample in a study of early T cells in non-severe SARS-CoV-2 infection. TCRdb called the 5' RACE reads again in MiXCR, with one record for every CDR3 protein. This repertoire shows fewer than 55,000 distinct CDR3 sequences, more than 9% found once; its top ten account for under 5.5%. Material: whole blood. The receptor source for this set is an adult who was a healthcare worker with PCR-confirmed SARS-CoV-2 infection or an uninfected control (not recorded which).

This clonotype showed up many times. The CDR3 DNA sequence: TGCAGCGTTGGGGACAGGAGCAATCAGCCCCAGCATTTT. Its protein is CSVGDRSNQPQHF. The chain uses TRBV29-1 and TRBJ1-5; TRBD1 matches 8 bases. The CDR3 totals 13 residues. Germline V gene data show CDR1 as SQVTM and CDR2 as ANQGSEA. The J segment lost 1 base and the V segment lost 4 bases, leaving 0 bases of the junction unmatched.

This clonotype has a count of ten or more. In nucleotides, the CDR3 is TGTGCCAGCTCACCGCCCGGGGGCTGGGACGAGCAGTACTTC. It specifies CASSPPGGWDEQYF. The V call is TRBV18, the J call TRBJ2-7; the D gene could be TRBD1 or TRBD2 (6 bases each). From germline, CDR1 is KGHSH and CDR2 LQKENI. The CDR3 contains 14 residues. The germline V and J ends were trimmed by 3 bases and 5 bases, with 14 bases remaining between them.

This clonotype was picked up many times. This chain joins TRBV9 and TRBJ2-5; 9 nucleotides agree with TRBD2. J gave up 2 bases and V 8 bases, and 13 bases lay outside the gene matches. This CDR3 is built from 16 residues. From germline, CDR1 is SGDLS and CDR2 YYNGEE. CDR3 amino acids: CARSYSSGGFQETQYF. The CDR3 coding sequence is TGTGCCAGGTCGTATAGTAGCGGGGGATTTCAAGAGACCCAGTACTTC.

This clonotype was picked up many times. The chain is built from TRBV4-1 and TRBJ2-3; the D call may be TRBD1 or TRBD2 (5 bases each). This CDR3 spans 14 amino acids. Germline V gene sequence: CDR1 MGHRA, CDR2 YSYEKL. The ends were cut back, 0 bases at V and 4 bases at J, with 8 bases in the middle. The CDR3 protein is CASSQDLGADTQYF. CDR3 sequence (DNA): TGCGCCAGCAGCCAAGATTTGGGGGCAGATACGCAGTATTTT.